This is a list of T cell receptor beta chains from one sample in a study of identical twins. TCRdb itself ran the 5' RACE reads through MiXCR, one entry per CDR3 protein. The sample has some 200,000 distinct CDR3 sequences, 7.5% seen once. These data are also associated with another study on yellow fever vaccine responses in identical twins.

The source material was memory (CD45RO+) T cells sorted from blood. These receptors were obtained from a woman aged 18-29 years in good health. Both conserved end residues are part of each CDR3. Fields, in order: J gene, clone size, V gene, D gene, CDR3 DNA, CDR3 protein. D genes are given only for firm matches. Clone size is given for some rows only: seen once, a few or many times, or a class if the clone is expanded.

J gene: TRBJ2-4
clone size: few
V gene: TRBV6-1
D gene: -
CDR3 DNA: TGTGCCAGCAGTGAATTGACCAACCTAGCCAAAAACATTCAGTACTTC
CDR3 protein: CASSELTNLAKNIQYF

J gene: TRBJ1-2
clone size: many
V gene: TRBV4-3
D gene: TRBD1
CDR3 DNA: TGCGCCAGCAGCCACCACCGGGACAGCTATGGCTACACCTTC
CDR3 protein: CASSHHRDSYGYTF

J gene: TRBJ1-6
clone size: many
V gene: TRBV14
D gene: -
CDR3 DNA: TGTGCCAGCAGCCACGCCGGTCGAGAACCCCTCCACTTT
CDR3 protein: CASSHAGREPLHF

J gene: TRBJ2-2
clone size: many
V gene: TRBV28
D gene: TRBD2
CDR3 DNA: TGTGCCACCAGACGGACTAGCGGGAGCGCCGGGGAGCTGTTTTTT
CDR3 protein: CATRRTSGSAGELFF

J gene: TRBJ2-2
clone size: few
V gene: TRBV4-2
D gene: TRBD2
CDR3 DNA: TGTGCCAGTAAAAGGACTAGCGGGGGCCAATACACCGGGGAGCTGTTTTTT
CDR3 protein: CASKRTSGGQYTGELFF

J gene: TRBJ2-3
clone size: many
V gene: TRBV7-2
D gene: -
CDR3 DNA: TGTGCCAGCAGCTCCGTACTATTTAGCACAGATACGCAGTATTTT
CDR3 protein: CASSSVLFSTDTQYF

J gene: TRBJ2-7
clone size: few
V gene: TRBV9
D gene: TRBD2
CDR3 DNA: TGTGCCAGCAGCGCCGGGACTAGCGGGCAAGTCCCACCCTACGAGCAGTACTTC
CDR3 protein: CASSAGTSGQVPPYEQYF

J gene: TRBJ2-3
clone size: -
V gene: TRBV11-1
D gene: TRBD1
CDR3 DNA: TGTGCCAGCAGCTTCGGGACAGGGGCGGATACGCAGTATTTT
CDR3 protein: CASSFGTGADTQYF

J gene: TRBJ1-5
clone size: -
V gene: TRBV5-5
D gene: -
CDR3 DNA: TGTGCCAGCAGCTTGGGGGGGGCAAATCAGCCCCAGCATTTT
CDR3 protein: CASSLGGANQPQHF

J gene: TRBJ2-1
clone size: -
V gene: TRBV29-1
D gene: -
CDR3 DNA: TGCAGCGTTGACGTCTGGGAGCAGGTTAGGAATGAGCAGTTCTTC
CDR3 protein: CSVDVWEQVRNEQFF

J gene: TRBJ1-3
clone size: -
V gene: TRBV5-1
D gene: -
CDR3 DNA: TGCGCCAGCAGCCCGCTCCCGTTGGGGGAAGGAAACACCATATATTTT
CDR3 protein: CASSPLPLGEGNTIYF

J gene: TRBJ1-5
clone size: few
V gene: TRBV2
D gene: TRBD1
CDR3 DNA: TGTGCCAGCAGTACTCGGACAGGGAGAAACAATCAGCCCCAGCATTTT
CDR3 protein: CASSTRTGRNNQPQHF

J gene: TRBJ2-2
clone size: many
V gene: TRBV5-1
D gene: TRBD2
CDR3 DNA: TGCGCCAGCAGCTTGAACGTCGGGGGGGCCACCACCGGGGAGCTGTTTTTT
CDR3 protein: CASSLNVGGATTGELFF

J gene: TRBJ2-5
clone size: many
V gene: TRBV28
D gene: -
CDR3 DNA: TGTGCCAGCAGTTTGGGGTTCGGACCCCTTAGTAAAGAGACCCAGTACTTC
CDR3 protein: CASSLGFGPLSKETQYF

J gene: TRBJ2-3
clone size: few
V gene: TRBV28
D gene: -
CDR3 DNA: TGTGCCAGCAGCAACCCCTCAGCGGGTTTACTCACAGATACGCAGTATTTT
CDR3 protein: CASSNPSAGLLTDTQYF

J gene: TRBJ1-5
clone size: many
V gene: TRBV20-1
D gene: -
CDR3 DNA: TGCAGTGCTCCTCCGGGAGAAAGCAATCAGCCCCAGCATTTT
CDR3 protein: CSAPPGESNQPQHF

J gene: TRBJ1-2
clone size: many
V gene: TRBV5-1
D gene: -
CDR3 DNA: TGCGCCAGCAGGGGGATCGGGAATGGCTACACCTTC
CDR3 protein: CASRGIGNGYTF

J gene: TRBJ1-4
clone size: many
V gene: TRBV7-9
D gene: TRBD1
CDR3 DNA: TGTGCCAGCAGCTCACAGGGGGCGGTCGGCGAAAAACTGTTTTTT
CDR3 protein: CASSSQGAVGEKLFF

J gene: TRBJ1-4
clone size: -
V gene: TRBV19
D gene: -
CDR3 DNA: TGTGCCAGTAGTATCGCCCGGGAAGAAAAACTGTTTTTT
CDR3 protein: CASSIAREEKLFF

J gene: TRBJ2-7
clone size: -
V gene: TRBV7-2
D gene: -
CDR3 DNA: TGTGCCAGCAGCTTGGGGGGCTCTAAGCAGGAGCAGTACTTC
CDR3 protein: CASSLGGSKQEQYF

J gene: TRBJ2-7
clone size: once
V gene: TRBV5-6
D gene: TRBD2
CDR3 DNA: TGTGCCAGCAGCTCCCCCGGGGGGGGCTACGAGCAGTACTTC
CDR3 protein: CASSSPGGGYEQYF

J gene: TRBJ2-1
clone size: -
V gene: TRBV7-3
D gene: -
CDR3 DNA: TGTGCCAGCAGCCCAGACCGCTATGGGGATGAGCAGTTCTTC
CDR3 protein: CASSPDRYGDEQFF

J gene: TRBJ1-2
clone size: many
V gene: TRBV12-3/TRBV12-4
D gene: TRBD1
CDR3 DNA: TGTGCCAGCAGCAGACAGGGTTCTGGTGGCTACACCTTC
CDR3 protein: CASSRQGSGGYTF

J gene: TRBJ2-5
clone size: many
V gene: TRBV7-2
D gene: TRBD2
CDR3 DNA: TGTGCCAGCAGCTTGGGACTAGCGGTCCAAGAGACCCAGTACTTC
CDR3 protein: CASSLGLAVQETQYF

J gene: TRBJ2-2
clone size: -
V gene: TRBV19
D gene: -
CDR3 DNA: TGTGCCAGTAGTATTTCTTCGGCAGGGACCGGGGAGCTGTTTTTT
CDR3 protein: CASSISSAGTGELFF

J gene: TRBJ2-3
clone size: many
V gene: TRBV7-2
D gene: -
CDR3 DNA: TGTGCCAGCAGCTCAAGGACAGGCACAGATACGCAGTATTTT
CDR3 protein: CASSSRTGTDTQYF

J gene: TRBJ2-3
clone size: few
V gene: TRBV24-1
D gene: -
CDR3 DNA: TGTGCCACCAGTGAACCCAAGGAAGATACGCAGTATTTT
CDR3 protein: CATSEPKEDTQYF

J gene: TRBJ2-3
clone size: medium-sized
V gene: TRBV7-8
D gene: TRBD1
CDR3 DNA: TGTGCCAGCAGTCGACGGGACAGCCTATCCGATACGCAGTATTTT
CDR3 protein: CASSRRDSLSDTQYF

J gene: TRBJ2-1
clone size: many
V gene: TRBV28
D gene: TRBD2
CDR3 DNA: TGTGCCACCTTGACTAGCGGGACTTCTGAGCAGTTCTTC
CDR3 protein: CATLTSGTSEQFF

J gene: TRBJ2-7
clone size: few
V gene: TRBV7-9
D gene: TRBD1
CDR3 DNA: TGTGCCAGCAGCCAAAACAGGGGGCACGAGCAGTACTTC
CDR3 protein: CASSQNRGHEQYF

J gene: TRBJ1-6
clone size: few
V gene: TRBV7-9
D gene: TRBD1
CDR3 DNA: TGTGCCAGCAGCGGGGGACAGGGAGGATCACCCCTCCACTTT
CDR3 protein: CASSGGQGGSPLHF

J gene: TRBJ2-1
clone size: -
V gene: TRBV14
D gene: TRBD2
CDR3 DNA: TGTGCCAGCAGCCATAGAAAATTTTTGACTAGCGGAACGAATGAGCAGTTCTTC
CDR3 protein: CASSHRKFLTSGTNEQFF

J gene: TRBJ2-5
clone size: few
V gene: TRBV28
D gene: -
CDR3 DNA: TGTGCCAGCAGAAAGGGGCTAATCGGGGGGACCCAGTACTTC
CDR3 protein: CASRKGLIGGTQYF

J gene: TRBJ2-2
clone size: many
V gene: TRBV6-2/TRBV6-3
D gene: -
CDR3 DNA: TGTGCCAGCAGTTACGGCATCCTGAACACCGGGGAGCTGTTTTTT
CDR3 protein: CASSYGILNTGELFF

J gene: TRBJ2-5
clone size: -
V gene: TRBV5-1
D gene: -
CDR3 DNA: TGCGCCAGCAGCCCGGGACGGATAGAAGAGACCCAGTACTTC
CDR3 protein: CASSPGRIEETQYF

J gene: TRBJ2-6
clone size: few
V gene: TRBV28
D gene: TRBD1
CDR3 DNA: TGTGCCAGCACCCTTGGGGACAGTAGCTCTGGGGCCAACGTCCTGACTTTC
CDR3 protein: CASTLGDSSSGANVLTF

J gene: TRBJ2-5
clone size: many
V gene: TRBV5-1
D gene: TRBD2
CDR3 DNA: TGCGCCAGCAGCTTGTCTCCTAGCGGGGACCAAGAGACCCAGTACTTC
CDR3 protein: CASSLSPSGDQETQYF

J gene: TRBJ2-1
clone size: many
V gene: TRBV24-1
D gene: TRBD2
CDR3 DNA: TGTGCCACCGGGACTAGCGGGAACAATGAGCAGTTCTTC
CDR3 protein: CATGTSGNNEQFF

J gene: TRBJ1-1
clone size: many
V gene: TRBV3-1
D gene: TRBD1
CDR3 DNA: TGTGCCAGCAGCCAAGGACAGGGAAACACTGAAGCTTTCTTT
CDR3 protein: CASSQGQGNTEAFF

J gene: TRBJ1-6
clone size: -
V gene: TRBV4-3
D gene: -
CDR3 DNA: TGCGCCAGCAGTAGACGACGGGAGGAGGGGGGATCACTTAATTCACCCCTCCACTTT
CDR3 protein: CASSRRREEGGSLNSPLHF

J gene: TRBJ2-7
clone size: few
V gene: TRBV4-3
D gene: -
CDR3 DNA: TGCGCCAGCAGCCAAGATCGGGCCAGAATCTACGAGCAGTACTTC
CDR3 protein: CASSQDRARIYEQYF

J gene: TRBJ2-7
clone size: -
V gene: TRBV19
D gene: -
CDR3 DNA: TGTGCCAGTAGTATAATAAGGGGCGAGCAGTACTTC
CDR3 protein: CASSIIRGEQYF